This TCR beta chain is drawn from a study of regulatory T cells in long-lasting Graves disease. This clonotype occurred many times. Its target is unknown. Study results and limitations: Persistent Graves' patients showed a TCR diversity that was lower than that of newly diagnosed ones. Fewer public clonotypes were shared by new patients (under 1,000) than by persistent patients (about 3,000).

Germline CDR1 and CDR2: DFQATT and SNEGSKA (reference sequence). The CDR3 loop spans 13 amino acids. Trimming removed 6 bases at V and 1 base at J, with 9 bases between. Building the TCR beta libraries relied on iRepertoire HTBI primers, and CDR3 regions underwent Arm-PCR. TCRdb re-analysed the multiplex PCR reads in MiXCR, keeping a single row per CDR3 protein. This sample has around 250,000 distinct CDR3 sequences; approximately 16% occur once, and the top ten carry approximately 20%. The time point here: newly diagnosed GD, antithyroid drugs for less than 3 months. Extracted RNA from PBMCs served as the source of the TCR library.

This TCR derives from a female donor with Graves disease. V and J are TRBV20-1 and TRBJ1-4, with D uncertain. The sample here was peripheral blood mononuclear cells (PBMCs), taken at new diagnosis, from a patient treated with antithyroid drugs. CDR3 sequence: CSAWEVTNEKLFF. The CDR3 DNA follows: TGCAGTGCCTGGGAGGTAACTAATGAAAAACTGTTTTTT.